These 23 T cell receptor beta chains were all obtained from the same sample, sequenced in a study of CD8+ T cells in alopecia areata. cDNA prepared by RNA extraction and subsequent reverse transcription served as the template for sequencing. Measured with immunoSEQ multiplex PCR; TCRdb has only the in-frame clones, and not every one. The table lists 90,000 to 120,000 clones, about 60% of them singletons. Sample: NKG2D-low CD8+ T cells sorted from blood. These receptors all stem from a human donor with alopecia areata.

There are a few counts of this clone. The chain links TRBV7-9 to TRBJ1-2; D is unresolved. The CDR3 runs 13 residues. V lost 5 bases and J lost 1, with 8 bases in between. CDR1 is SEHNR and CDR2 is FQNEAQ in the germline V gene (reference sequence). CDR3 loop: CASSAASNYGYTF. Here the CDR3 DNA reads TGTGCCAGCAGCGCCGCAAGTAACTATGGCTACACCTTC.

The V call is TRBV7-8, the J call TRBJ2-3, with TRBD2 matching over 13 bases. The V segment lost 3 bases and the J segment 4 bases; nucleotides outside the gene matches: 13. This CDR3 spans 19 amino acids. In germline, CDR1 is SGHVS, CDR2 FQNEAQ. The CDR3 DNA reads as TGTGCCAGCAGCTTGAGGGCACTAGCGGGAGGGATCCCCCCAGATACGCAGTATTTT. Protein sequence: CASSLRALAGGIPPDTQYF.

The count of this clone is one. The chain employs TRBV9 and TRBJ2-7; TRBD1 is a possible D gene (5 bases). The CDR3 covers 13 residues. V was trimmed by 4 bases and J by 1 base, leaving 9 bases between them. Germline assignment: CDR1 SGDLS and CDR2 YYNGEE. In DNA, the CDR3 is TGTGCCAGCAGCATAGACAGTTCCTACGAGCAGTACTTC. Its protein product is CASSIDSSYEQYF.

The chain uses TRBV30 and TRBJ2-5, with D perhaps matching TRBD1 (6 bases). Germline V gives CDR1 GTSNPN, CDR2 SVGIG (reference sequence). V was clipped by 4 bases and J by 9 bases, with 30 bases between them. The CDR3 spans 17 residues. CDR3 in amino acids: CAWTSGARRPSTEPQYF. The CDR3 nucleotides read TGTGCCTGGACTTCAGGGGCGAGGAGACCCAGTACTGAACCCCAGTACTTC.

Ten or more counts support this clone. V usage is TRBV28 and J usage is TRBJ2-1; possibly TRBD1 for D (5 bases). With 1 base removed from V and 1 base from J, the gap between germline ends came to 11 bases. The germline CDR1 and CDR2 sequences are MDHEN and SYDVKM. The CDR3 sequence is 16 residues long. CDR3 protein: CASSLFDSSSYNEQFF. The CDR3 DNA sequence: TGTGCCAGCAGTTTATTCGACAGTTCTTCCTACAATGAGCAGTTCTTC.

This rearrangement joins TRBV7-9 to TRBJ2-5, with 8 bases lining up with TRBD2. J lost 4 bases, V lost 5 bases, and 15 bases had no gene match. Germline V gene data show CDR1 as SEHNR and CDR2 as FQNEAQ (reference sequence). The CDR3 sequence is 17 residues long. For the CDR3, the DNA is TGTGCCAGCAGCCCTAGAACTAGCGGACCATGGGGAGAGACCCAGTACTTC. Encoded protein: CASSPRTSGPWGETQYF.

The chain is built from TRBV27 and TRBJ2-7; D might be TRBD2 (5 bases). The CDR3 covers 14 residues. V was cut by 3 bases and J by 0 bases, with 9 bases left in between. From germline, CDR1 is MNHEY and CDR2 SMNVEV (reference sequence). CDR3 residues: CASSFGLASYEQYF. CDR3 DNA sequence: TGTGCCAGCAGTTTTGGACTTGCCTCCTACGAGCAGTACTTC.

This clone was recorded a few times. V and J are TRBV5-4 and TRBJ2-7; D not certain. V shed 4 bases and J shed 6 bases, with 17 bases lying between them. The CDR3 spans 14 residues. Germline V lookup: CDR1 SGHNT, CDR2 YYREEE (reference sequence). The CDR3 bases are TGTGCCAGCAGCCCCGATTGGTCCCCAGGCGAGCAGTACTTC. Protein: CASSPDWSPGEQYF.

The chain employs TRBV28 and TRBJ2-3, with TRBD2 matching 12 bases. The germline CDR1 and CDR2 sequences are MDHEN and SYDVKM. The CDR3 has 16 residues. V gave up 5 bases and J gave up 13 bases; unmatched junction bases: 16. The CDR3 DNA reads as TGTGCCAGCAGTGCCGGGACTAGCGGGCTTCCCGCACTTAAGTATTTT. It translates to CASSAGTSGLPALKYF. Using reference TRBV28 and TRBJ2-3 for the parts outside the CDR3, the full variable domain is DVKVTQSSRYLVKRTGEKVFLECVQDMDHENMFWYRQDPGLGLRLIYFSYDVKMKEKGDIPEGYSVSREKKERFSLILESASTNQTSMYLCASSAGTSGLPALKYFGPGTRLTVL.

This clone was counted between two and nine times. The V call is TRBV5-1, the J call TRBJ2-1; D may be TRBD1 (5 bases). The CDR3 covers 13 residues. The V end lost 4 bases, the J end lost 4 bases, and 9 bases lay between the germline ends. Germline-derived CDR1 and CDR2 are SGHRS and YFSETQ. The CDR3 sequence is CASSVTAYNEQFF. The CDR3, as DNA: TGCGCCAGCAGCGTGACAGCGTACAATGAGCAGTTCTTC.

This clone was seen a few times. This chain connects TRBV4-2 to TRBJ2-3; 8 bases line up with TRBD2. Germline CDR1 reads LGHNA; CDR2 reads YNFKEQ. CDR3 length: 18 amino acids. The J segment lost 6 bases and the V segment lost 0 bases, leaving 14 bases of the junction unmatched. CDR3 DNA sequence: TGTGCCAGCAGCCAAGAAGGAGCGGGAGAGAGGCCAGCGGATACGCAGTATTTT. It specifies CASSQEGAGERPADTQYF.

The V and J genes are TRBV13 and TRBJ2-1; D unresolved. The germline V gene encodes CDR1 PRHDT and CDR2 FYEKMQ (reference sequence). The CDR3 is made up of 11 amino acids. Between the trimmed V and J ends, which lost 5 bases and 8 bases, there was a span of 7 bases. CDR3 sequence reads: CASSTDDEQFF. Here the CDR3 DNA reads TGTGCCAGCAGCACAGACGATGAGCAGTTCTTC.

The chain combines TRBV5-8 with TRBJ2-1; D is perhaps TRBD2 (5 bases). Trimming removed 4 bases from V and 6 bases from J, with 14 bases in between. The CDR3 has 14 residues. CDR1 and CDR2 (germline): SGHTS, YDEGEE. CDR3 bases: TGTGCCAGCAGCCCGCGGGCCTGGGGCAATGAGCAGTTCTTC. Translating gives CASSPRAWGNEQFF.

The chain carries TRBV19 and TRBJ2-3; TRBD1 agrees at 12 bases. Germline trimming cut 4 bases from V and 2 bases from J; bases unmatched to any gene: 4. CDR1 is LNHDA and CDR2 is SQIVND in the germline V gene (reference sequence). The CDR3 has 16 amino acids. The CDR3 spells CASSSRDRGLTDTQYF. The CDR3 coding sequence is TGTGCCAGTAGTAGCCGGGACAGGGGGCTCACAGATACGCAGTATTTT.

A few counts support this clone. For the CDR3, the DNA is TGTGCCAGCGAAGACAGGGCAAATACGCAGTATTTT. It translates to CASEDRANTQYF. This chain links TRBV28 with TRBJ2-3; the match to TRBD1 covers 7 bases. The CDR3 sequence is 12 residues long. Trimming at V came to 8 bases and at J to 7 bases, leaving 6 bases not matched to a gene. The V gene's germline CDR1 is MDHEN and CDR2 SYDVKM.

The chain recombines TRBV29-1 with TRBJ2-5, with no clear D. TRBJ2-7 explains the end of the DNA better; the J call may be wrong. Germline values: CDR1 SQVTM, CDR2 ANQGSEA. CDR3 length: 12 residues. The CDR3 region has the DNA TGCAGCGTTAGGAGTGGGATGAACGAGCAGTACTTC. As protein: CSVRSGMNEQYF.

This clone was counted only a few times. The genes are TRBV19 and TRBJ2-1; TRBD1 matches at 10 bases. The CDR3 extends over 15 amino acids. CDR1 is LNHDA and CDR2 is SQIVND in the germline V gene (reference sequence). With 7 bases clipped from V and 4 bases from J, the junction kept 7 bases outside the gene matches. This chain's CDR3 is CASNEGQGSYNEQFF. The CDR3 DNA is TGTGCCAGTAATGAGGGACAGGGGAGTTACAATGAGCAGTTCTTC.

This clone was picked up a small number of times. The sample holds other DNA sequences that translate to the same CDR3. The chain combines TRBV7-9 with TRBJ2-6; D gene unclear. V was trimmed by 0 bases and J by 0 bases, leaving 3 bases between them. The CDR3 has 15 residues. Germline V gives CDR1 SEHNR, CDR2 FQNEAQ (reference sequence). The CDR3 reads CASSLAGSGANVLTF. The CDR3 coding sequence is TGTGCCAGCAGCTTAGCCGGCTCTGGGGCCAACGTCCTGACTTTC.

The chain links TRBV13 to TRBJ1-2; D gene unclear. V lost 0 bases, J lost 5 bases, and 10 bases lay in between. Germline lookup yields CDR1 PRHDT and CDR2 FYEKMQ (reference sequence). The CDR3 has 14 residues. The CDR3 spells CASSLGREPYGYTF. Written as DNA, the CDR3 is TGTGCCAGCAGCTTAGGCCGGGAGCCTTATGGCTACACCTTC.

The chain couples TRBV7-4 to TRBJ2-1, with D unresolved. This CDR3 spans 14 amino acids. The germline V gene has CDR1 SGHVT and CDR2 SQSDAQ. The germline V and J ends were trimmed by 3 bases and 9 bases, with 15 bases remaining between them. This CDR3 is CASSFPFSRSEQFF. The CDR3 DNA reads as TGTGCCAGCAGCTTCCCCTTCAGTCGAAGTGAGCAGTTCTTC.

V usage is TRBV4-1 and J usage is TRBJ2-4; weak D call: TRBD1 (6 bases). V gave up 4 bases and J gave up 8 bases, with 9 bases separating them. This CDR3 comprises 12 residues. The V gene's germline CDR1 is MGHRA and CDR2 YSYEKL. The CDR3, as DNA: TGCGCCAGCAGCCCACAGGGACACATTCAGTACTTC. Translating gives CASSPQGHIQYF.

This sequence joins TRBV7-9 and TRBJ2-1, with D perhaps matching TRBD2 (5 bases). The germline CDR1 and CDR2 sequences are SEHNR and FQNEAQ (reference sequence). The CDR3 spans 12 residues. Between the trimmed V and J ends, which lost 3 bases and 8 bases, there was a span of 8 bases. The CDR3 DNA reads as TGTGCCAGCAGCTTTAGCGTCGATGAGCAGTTCTTC. Its translation: CASSFSVDEQFF.

This clone was recorded a few times. The rearrangement uses TRBV4-1 and TRBJ2-5, with no clear D. There are 16 residues in the CDR3. The germline V and J ends were trimmed by 0 bases and 5 bases, with 16 bases remaining between them. Germline V gene lookup returns CDR1 MGHRA and CDR2 YSYEKL. CDR3: CASSQDVAQSWETQYF. CDR3 coding DNA: TGCGCCAGCAGCCAAGACGTGGCACAGTCCTGGGAGACCCAGTACTTC.